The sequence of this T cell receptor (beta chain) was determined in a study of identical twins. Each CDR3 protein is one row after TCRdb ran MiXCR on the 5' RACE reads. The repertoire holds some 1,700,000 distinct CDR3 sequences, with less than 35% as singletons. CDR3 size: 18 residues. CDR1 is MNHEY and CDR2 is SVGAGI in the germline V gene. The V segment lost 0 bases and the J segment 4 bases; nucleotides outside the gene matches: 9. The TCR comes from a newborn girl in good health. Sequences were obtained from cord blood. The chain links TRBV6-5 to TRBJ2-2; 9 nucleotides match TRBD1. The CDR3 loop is CASSYSGPGQGLTGELFF. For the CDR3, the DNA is TGTGCCAGCAGTTACTCAGGTCCGGGACAGGGCCTCACCGGGGAGCTGTTTTTT.